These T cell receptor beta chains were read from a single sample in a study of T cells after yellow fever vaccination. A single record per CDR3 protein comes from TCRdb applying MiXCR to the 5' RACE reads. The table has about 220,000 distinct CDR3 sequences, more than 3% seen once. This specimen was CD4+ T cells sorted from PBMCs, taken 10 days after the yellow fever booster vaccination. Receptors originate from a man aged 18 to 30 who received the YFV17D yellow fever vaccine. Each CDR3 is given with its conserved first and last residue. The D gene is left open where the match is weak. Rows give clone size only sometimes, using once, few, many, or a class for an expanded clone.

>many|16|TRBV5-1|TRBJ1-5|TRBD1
CASSLGTGFGNQPQHF
TGCGCCAGCAGCTTGGGGACAGGGTTCGGCAATCAGCCCCAGCATTTT
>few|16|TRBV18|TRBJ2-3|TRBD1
CASSPPGQGGTDTQYF
TGTGCCAGCTCCCCGCCGGGACAGGGTGGGACAGATACGCAGTATTTT
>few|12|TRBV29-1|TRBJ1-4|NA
CSAGTTDEKLFF
TGCAGCGCTGGGACAACTGATGAAAAACTGTTTTTT
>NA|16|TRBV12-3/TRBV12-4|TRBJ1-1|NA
CASLLWGSEPRTEAFF
TGTGCCAGCCTCCTTTGGGGTTCAGAGCCGAGAACTGAAGCTTTCTTT
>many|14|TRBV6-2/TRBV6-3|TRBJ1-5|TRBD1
CASNGGQFNQPQHF
TGTGCCAGCAACGGGGGACAGTTCAATCAGCCCCAGCATTTT
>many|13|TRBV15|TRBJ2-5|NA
CATSVDSTETQYF
TGTGCCACCAGCGTGGACAGTACGGAGACCCAGTACTTC
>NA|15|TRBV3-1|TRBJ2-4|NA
CASSQGSRAKNIQYF
TGTGCCAGCAGCCAAGGAAGCAGAGCCAAAAACATTCAGTACTTC
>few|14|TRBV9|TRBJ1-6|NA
CASSVTDINSPLHF
TGTGCCAGCAGCGTAACGGACATTAATTCACCCCTCCACTTT
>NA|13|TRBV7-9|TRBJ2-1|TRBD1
CASNRDRVDEQFF
TGTGCCAGCAACCGTGACAGGGTCGATGAGCAGTTCTTC
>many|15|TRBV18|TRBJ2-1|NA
CASSPPSGRYNEQFF
TGTGCCAGCTCACCACCGTCGGGGCGGTACAATGAGCAGTTCTTC
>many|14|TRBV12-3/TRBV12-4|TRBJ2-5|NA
CASSRAAPRETQYF
TGTGCCAGCAGCCGAGCAGCCCCCAGAGAGACCCAGTACTTC
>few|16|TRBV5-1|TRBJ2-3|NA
CASSLGGTELMDTQYF
TGCGCCAGCAGCTTGGGAGGAACGGAGTTGATGGATACGCAGTATTTT
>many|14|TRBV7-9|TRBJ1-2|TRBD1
CASSPSDRGSGYTF
TGTGCCAGCAGCCCGTCGGACAGGGGAAGTGGCTACACCTTC
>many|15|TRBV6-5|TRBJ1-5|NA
CASSYSYRADQPQHF
TGTGCCAGCAGTTACTCGTACAGGGCGGATCAGCCCCAGCATTTT
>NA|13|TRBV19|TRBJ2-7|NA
CASSLNRRGEQYF
TGTGCCAGTAGCCTAAACCGCAGGGGCGAGCAGTACTTC
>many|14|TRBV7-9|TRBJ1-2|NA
CASSLAAGPYGYTF
TGTGCCAGCAGCTTAGCCGCCGGGCCCTATGGCTACACCTTC
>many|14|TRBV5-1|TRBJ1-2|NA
CASSHGGELYGYTF
TGCGCCAGCAGCCATGGCGGAGAGCTCTATGGCTACACCTTC
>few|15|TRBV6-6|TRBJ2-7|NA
CASSDLTSGTYEQYF
TGTGCCAGCAGTGACCTGACAAGTGGGACCTACGAGCAGTACTTC
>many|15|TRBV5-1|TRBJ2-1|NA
CASSLEAVLLNEQFF
TGCGCCAGCAGCCTCGAGGCAGTTCTTTTAAATGAGCAGTTCTTC
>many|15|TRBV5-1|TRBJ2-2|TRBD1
CASSTDRGPTGELFF
TGCGCCAGCAGCACAGACAGGGGACCCACCGGGGAGCTGTTTTTT
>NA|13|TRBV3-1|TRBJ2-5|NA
CASSQEPRETQYF
TGTGCCAGCAGCCAAGAACCCCGGGAGACCCAGTACTTC
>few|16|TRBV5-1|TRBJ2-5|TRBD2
CASSLGASGVGETQYF
TGCGCCAGCAGCTTGGGGGCTAGCGGGGTTGGAGAGACCCAGTACTTC
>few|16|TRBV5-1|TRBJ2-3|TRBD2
CASSLSASGRLGTQYF
TGCGCCAGCAGCTTGAGTGCTAGCGGGAGGTTAGGTACGCAGTATTTT
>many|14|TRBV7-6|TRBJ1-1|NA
CASSFLLGNTEAFF
TGTGCCAGCAGCTTTCTTCTCGGGAACACTGAAGCTTTCTTT
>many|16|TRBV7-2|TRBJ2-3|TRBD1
CASSLGGQGSTDTQYF
TGTGCCAGCAGCTTAGGGGGACAGGGGAGCACAGATACGCAGTATTTT
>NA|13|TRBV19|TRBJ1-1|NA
CASRMGGWTEAFF
TGTGCCAGTAGGATGGGGGGATGGACTGAAGCTTTCTTT
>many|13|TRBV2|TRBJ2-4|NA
CASRLVLQGTWYF
TGTGCCAGCCGACTAGTCCTACAGGGAACCTGGTACTTC
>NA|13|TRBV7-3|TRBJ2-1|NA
CASSSRARNEQFF
TGTGCCAGCAGCTCGCGGGCCCGTAATGAGCAGTTCTTC
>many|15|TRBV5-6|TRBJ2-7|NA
CASTLGGQSTVEQYF
TGTGCCAGCACCCTGGGTGGACAGTCTACCGTCGAGCAGTACTTC
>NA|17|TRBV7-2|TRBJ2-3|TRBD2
CASSPYGTSGARGTQYF
TGTGCCAGCAGCCCCTACGGGACTAGCGGGGCCAGGGGTACGCAGTATTTT
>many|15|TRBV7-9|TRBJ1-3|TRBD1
CASSFPGTAGNTIYF
TGTGCCAGCAGCTTCCCCGGGACAGCAGGAAACACCATATATTTT
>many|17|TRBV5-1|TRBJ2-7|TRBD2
CASSRTGTSGGAYEQYF
TGCGCCAGCAGCCGAACCGGGACTAGCGGGGGAGCCTACGAGCAGTACTTC
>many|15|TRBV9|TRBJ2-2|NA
CASSVWGLDTGELFF
TGTGCCAGCAGCGTATGGGGGCTGGACACCGGGGAGCTGTTTTTT